This TCR beta chain was recovered during a study of blood T cell repertoires in COVID-19. Study-level information: Nucleic acid was either cDNA or gDNA, and it came from T cells, B-cell-depleted T cells, or PBMCs.

The CDR3 contains 17 residues. Sequencing used immunoSEQ multiplex PCR; TCRdb keeps in-frame clones, though not all of them. The sample gives about 96,000 clones, roughly 90% of which show up once; 4.2% is in the top ten. This clonotype originated in a human donor with COVID-19, enrolled during active disease. The donor label of this sample is uncertain. Sequencing was performed on peripheral blood. The gene calls are TRBV1 and TRBJ2-5; the table's D call TRBD2 went unverified against the DNA. TRBV1 corresponds to a pseudogene. Here the CDR3 DNA reads TGCACCAGCAGCCAAGACAACGCTAGCGGGATCCGAGAGACCCAGTACTTC. The encoded protein is CTSSQDNASGIRETQYF.